This TCR beta chain was profiled in a study of blood T cells in healthy people across ages. The second PCR ran about 7 to 12 cycles with a sample-barcoded 5' primer and J-beta primers. Every molecule of cDNA carried a tag from a template-switch adaptor with 12 random nucleotides. TCRdb re-called the 5' RACE reads with MiXCR, one entry per CDR3 protein. Of 1.5 million to 2 million distinct CDR3 sequences listed, 30% to 35% were seen once; the top ten hold about 11%. The J segment lost 3 bases and the V segment lost 0 bases, leaving 5 bases of the junction unmatched. CDR1 is SGHRS and CDR2 is YFSETQ in the germline V gene. This CDR3 region has 16 residues. Russia was home to the donors, healthy Caucasian individuals aged roughly 6 to 100.

Sequencing input: blood. The V and J genes are TRBV5-1 and TRBJ2-2, with 7 bases fitting TRBD1. The clonotype comes from a woman under 40 in good health. The CDR3 sequence is CASSLEGTDYTGELFF. DNA of the CDR3: TGCGCCAGCAGCTTGGAGGGGACAGATTACACCGGGGAGCTGTTTTTT.